The entry that follows covers one T cell receptor beta chain sequence. This entry comes from a study of blood T cells in healthy people across ages. This CDR3 has 12 amino acids. J gave up 10 bases and V 1 base, and 2 bases lay outside the gene matches. Samples each had at least 6 micrograms of total RNA extracted. Through a sample-barcoded 5' primer and a J-beta primer mix, a second PCR was run for roughly 6 to 11 cycles. Through a template-switch adaptor with 12 random nucleotides, each cDNA molecule received a tag. TCRdb reanalysed the 5' RACE reads using MiXCR and keeps one entry per CDR3 protein. The data show about 640,000 distinct CDR3 sequences, with roughly 58% seen just once and roughly 34% held by the top ten.

The receptor's source is a man aged 55 to 70 in good health. The gene calls are TRBV12-3 or TRBV12-4 and TRBJ1-1; TRBD1 matches at 8 bases. Sequenced input: blood. The CDR3 protein is CASSLGTGPAFF. CDR3 nucleotide sequence: TGTGCCAGCAGTTTAGGGACAGGGCCAGCTTTCTTT.